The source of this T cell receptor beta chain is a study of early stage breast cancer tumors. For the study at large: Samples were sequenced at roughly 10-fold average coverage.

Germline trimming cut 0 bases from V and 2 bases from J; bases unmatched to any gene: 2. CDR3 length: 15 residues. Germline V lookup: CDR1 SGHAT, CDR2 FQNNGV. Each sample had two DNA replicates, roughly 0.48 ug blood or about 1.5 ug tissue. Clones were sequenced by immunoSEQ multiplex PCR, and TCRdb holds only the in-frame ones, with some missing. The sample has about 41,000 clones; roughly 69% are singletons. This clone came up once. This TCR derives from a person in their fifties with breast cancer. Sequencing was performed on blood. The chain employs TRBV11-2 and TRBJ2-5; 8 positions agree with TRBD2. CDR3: CASSLEASGQETQYF. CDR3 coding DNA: TGTGCCAGCAGCTTAGAAGCTAGCGGGCAAGAGACCCAGTACTTC. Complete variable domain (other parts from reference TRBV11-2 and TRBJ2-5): EAGVAQSPRYKIIEKRQSVAFWCNPISGHATLYWYQQILGQGPKLLIQFQNNGVVDDSQLPKDRFSAERLKGVDSTLKIQPAKLEDSAVYLCASSLEASGQETQYFGPGTRLLVL.